The 6 T cell receptor beta chains presented below share a single source sample, sequenced in a study of cytotoxic CD8 clonotypes in ibrutinib-treated CLL. The method was immunoSEQ multiplex PCR; TCRdb's version includes in-frame clones alone and lacks a portion of them. This sample has about 74,000 clones, with 75% to 85% found just once. This specimen was PBMCs, taken at disease progression, from a patient treated with ibrutinib. These receptors all come from a human donor with chronic lymphocytic leukemia.

This chain uses TRBV6-6 with TRBJ1-5, with TRBD1 matching 7 bases. Looked up from germline, CDR1 is MNHNY and CDR2 is SVGAGI (reference sequence). With V trimmed by 6 bases and J by 0 bases, 5 bases remained unmatched. The CDR3 extends over 15 amino acids. The CDR3 DNA sequence: TGTGCCAGCAGCAGAACAGGGGATAGCAATCAGCCCCAGCATTTT. Its protein is CASSRTGDSNQPQHF.

The V call is TRBV28, the J call TRBJ2-5; D gene uncertain. The CDR3 spans 11 residues. V lost 2 bases and J lost 5, with 3 bases in between. CDR1 is MDHEN and CDR2 is SYDVKM in the germline V gene. CDR3 sequence reads: CASSLAETQYF. The CDR3 nucleotides are TGTGCCAGCAGTTTAGCGGAGACCCAGTACTTC.

The chain uses TRBV28 and TRBJ2-7; perhaps D is TRBD1 or TRBD2 (5 bases each). The CDR3 has 13 amino acids. Germline-derived CDR1 and CDR2 are MDHEN and SYDVKM. The V end lost 3 bases, the J end lost 4 bases, and 10 bases lay between the germline ends. The CDR3 DNA reads TGTGCCAGCAGTTTTGGGGACCGTTACGAGCAGTACTTC. Encoded protein: CASSFGDRYEQYF.

The J gene is TRBJ2-5, the V gene TRBV15; D may be TRBD2 (6 bases). The V end lost 5 bases, the J end lost 1 base, and 14 bases lay between the germline ends. Germline lookup yields CDR1 LNHNV and CDR2 YYDKDF (reference sequence). CDR3 length: 15 residues. CDR3 in DNA: TGTGCCACCAGCTCCGGGAGCCCTTTCCAAGAGACCCAGTACTTC. This translates into CATSSGSPFQETQYF.

This clone came up once. The chain uses TRBV5-1 and TRBJ2-1, with TRBD2 identical over 7 bases. The V gene's germline CDR1 is SGHRS and CDR2 YFSETQ. The V segment lost 0 bases and the J segment 3 bases; nucleotides outside the gene matches: 12. The CDR3 spans 18 residues. The CDR3 here is CASSLDLGSGRYYNEQFF. In DNA form, the CDR3 reads TGCGCCAGCAGCTTGGATTTGGGTAGCGGGCGGTACTACAATGAGCAGTTCTTC.

This chain uses TRBV18 with TRBJ1-2; TRBD1 matches at 9 bases. The V and J ends lost 0 bases and 4 bases, in that order; junction bases with no gene match: 3. The CDR3 is 15 residues long. From germline, CDR1 is KGHSH and CDR2 LQKENI. The CDR3 here is CASSPPSTGGYGYTF. The CDR3, as DNA: TGTGCCAGCTCACCACCGTCGACAGGGGGCTATGGCTACACCTTC.